This TCR beta chain was documented in a study of Tregs in tolerant kidney transplant recipients. The germline gives CDR1 SGDLS, CDR2 YYNGEE. This CDR3 has 14 residues. The V and J ends lost 2 bases and 8 bases, in that order; junction bases with no gene match: 7. Details on this clone: The target antigen is unknown.

The repertoire was sequenced with immunoSEQ multiplex PCR; TCRdb's copy has only in-frame clones and lacks some. The data hold more than 75,000 clones, with approximately 93% observed a single time. Study outcomes and limitations: Findings come from small patient numbers and require larger validation.

This clonotype originated in a human donor who received a combined kidney and bone marrow transplant. The chain joins TRBV9 to TRBJ2-1, with 7 bases matching TRBD1. The input for sequencing was CD4+ T cells from blood, taken before the transplant. CDR3 in amino acids: CASSVQTGLDEQFF. In DNA, the CDR3 is TGTGCCAGCAGCGTCCAGACAGGGCTAGATGAGCAGTTCTTC.